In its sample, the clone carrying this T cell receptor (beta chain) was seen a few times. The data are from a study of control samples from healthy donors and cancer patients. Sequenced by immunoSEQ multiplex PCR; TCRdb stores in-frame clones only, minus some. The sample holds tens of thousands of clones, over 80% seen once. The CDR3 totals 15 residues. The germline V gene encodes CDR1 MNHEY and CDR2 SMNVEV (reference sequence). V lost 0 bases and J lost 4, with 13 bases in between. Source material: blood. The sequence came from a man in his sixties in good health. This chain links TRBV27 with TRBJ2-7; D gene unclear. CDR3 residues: CASSLSGSSDYEQYF. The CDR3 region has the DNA TGTGCCAGCAGTTTATCCGGAAGCAGTGATTACGAGCAGTACTTC.